This T cell receptor (beta chain) originates from a study of cytomegalovirus exposure and HLA in healthy donors. A few counts support this clone. The donors were part of the validation cohort, which consisted of some 120 subjects and was separate from the first cohort of about 650 subjects. Only in-frame clones appear in the TCRdb table, and some are missing; sequencing was by immunoSEQ multiplex PCR. The repertoire consists of some 98,000 clones, with roughly nine tenths occurring once and the leading ten covering 3.9%. The sequenced sample was PBMCs. The sequence was obtained from a woman younger than 45 in good health and CMV-seronegative.

CDR3 bases: TGTGCCAGCAGGGGACTAGCGGGGACCGGGGAGCTGTTTTTT. This translates into CASRGLAGTGELFF. The chain carries TRBV2 and TRBJ2-2; 13 bases match TRBD2. The CDR3 spans 14 residues. CDR1 and CDR2 from the germline V gene are SNHLY and FYNNEI. Losses at the gene ends were 6 bases for V and 5 bases for J; bases not matched to a gene: 0.